The rows below give T cell receptor beta chains drawn from one sample of a study of T cells after yellow fever vaccination. TCRdb independently ran MiXCR on the 5' RACE reads; one entry per CDR3 protein. The sample holds hundreds of thousands of distinct CDR3 sequences, approximately 13% seen once. Material: PBMCs, obtained on the day of the yellow fever booster vaccination. These receptors originate from a man in his thirties or forties who received the YFV17D yellow fever vaccine. The CDR3 runs from the conserved cysteine through the conserved F or W. A D gene is named only where the DNA matches it firmly. Clone size, where shown, is once, few, many, or a class for clones that have expanded.

clone_size	v_call	j_call	cdr3_length	d_call	cdr3_aa	cdr3_nt
few	TRBV12-5	TRBJ1-1	16	.	CASGLVLVGVNTEAFF	TGTGCTAGTGGTTTGGTACTCGTAGGGGTGAACACTGAAGCTTTCTTT
few	TRBV5-1	TRBJ2-3	15	.	CASIRGDTSTDTQYF	TGCGCCAGCATCCGGGGGGACACTAGCACAGATACGCAGTATTTT
.	TRBV12-3/TRBV12-4	TRBJ2-5	13	.	CASNAGGEETQYF	TGTGCCAGCAATGCGGGCGGGGAAGAGACCCAGTACTTC
many	TRBV7-2	TRBJ2-1	13	.	CASSTGLRGEQFF	TGTGCCAGCAGCACGGGACTGAGGGGTGAGCAGTTCTTC
.	TRBV11-3	TRBJ2-1	17	.	CASSLHSRASQDNEQFF	TGTGCCAGCAGCTTACACTCTAGGGCTAGTCAAGACAATGAGCAGTTCTTC
.	TRBV30	TRBJ2-7	14	TRBD1	CAWSFRDRSQTQYF	TGTGCCTGGAGTTTCCGGGACAGGTCACAAACTCAGTACTTC
many	TRBV30	TRBJ2-2	12	.	CAWMGGSGELFF	TGTGCCTGGATGGGGGGCAGCGGGGAGCTGTTTTTT
.	TRBV20-1	TRBJ2-1	14	.	CSARRIGEFSEQFF	TGCAGTGCTAGACGTATTGGCGAATTCAGTGAGCAGTTCTTC
few	TRBV7-9	TRBJ1-1	13	TRBD1	CASRTTGDAEAFF	TGTGCCAGCAGAACGACAGGGGACGCTGAAGCTTTCTTT
.	TRBV10-3	TRBJ1-2	11	.	CASSEHMGYTF	TGTGCCTCATCGGAACATATGGGCTACACCTTC
.	TRBV5-1	TRBJ2-5	15	TRBD2	CASSKGLAGRETQYF	TGCGCCAGCAGCAAAGGACTAGCGGGAAGGGAGACCCAGTACTTC
.	TRBV10-3	TRBJ2-6	18	TRBD2	CAIQGISGRGSGANVLTF	TGTGCCATCCAAGGGATTAGCGGGAGAGGGTCTGGGGCCAACGTCCTGACTTTC
few	TRBV29-1	TRBJ2-7	14	TRBD2	CSVGPSGRADEQYF	TGCAGCGTTGGCCCAAGCGGGAGGGCGGACGAGCAGTACTTC
few	TRBV4-3	TRBJ2-3	17	.	CASSQGARGNPEDTQYF	TGCGCCAGCAGCCAAGGAGCACGGGGCAACCCAGAGGATACGCAGTATTTT
few	TRBV2	TRBJ2-2	15	TRBD2	CASRGTSGLTGELFF	TGTGCCAGCAGGGGGACTAGCGGACTCACCGGGGAGCTGTTTTTT
many	TRBV18	TRBJ2-7	15	.	CASSGMGRKAEGQYF	TGTGCCAGCTCAGGCATGGGGCGAAAAGCGGAGGGGCAGTACTTC
few	TRBV7-9	TRBJ2-7	12	.	CASSMDGHEQYF	TGTGCCAGCAGTATGGACGGTCACGAGCAGTACTTC
.	TRBV7-9	TRBJ2-3	15	.	CASSPRRDFTDTQYF	TGTGCCAGCAGCCCTCGACGGGATTTCACAGATACGCAGTATTTT
few	TRBV18	TRBJ2-1	14	.	CASSPLDGYNEQFF	TGTGCCAGCTCACCATTGGACGGATACAATGAGCAGTTCTTC
.	TRBV27	TRBJ1-4	9	.	CASIGKLFF	TGTGCCAGCATCGGAAAACTGTTTTTT
.	TRBV25-1	TRBJ1-2	13	.	CASSVQGLYGYTF	TGTGCCAGCAGTGTACAGGGTCTCTATGGCTACACCTTC
few	TRBV6-5	TRBJ1-4	16	TRBD1	CASSSSPGTGEEKLFF	TGTGCCAGCAGTTCTTCACCCGGGACAGGGGAGGAAAAACTGTTTTTT
.	TRBV30	TRBJ2-1	15	TRBD1	CAWGGRDRGRNEQFF	TGTGCCTGGGGGGGCCGGGACAGGGGCCGTAATGAGCAGTTCTTC
few	TRBV13	TRBJ2-4	14	.	CASSPVMAPNIQYF	TGTGCCAGCAGCCCCGTCATGGCGCCAAACATTCAGTACTTC
.	TRBV7-9	TRBJ1-4	16	.	CASSPRQDGINEKLFF	TGTGCCAGCAGCCCCCGCCAGGACGGAATTAATGAAAAACTGTTTTTT
few	TRBV20-1	TRBJ1-5	15	.	CSARDSGGSNQPQHF	TGCAGTGCTAGAGATTCTGGGGGTAGCAATCAGCCCCAGCATTTT
few	TRBV20-1	TRBJ2-1	15	.	CSARSERLHLQEQFF	TGCAGTGCTAGATCCGAGAGGCTACACCTCCAGGAGCAGTTCTTC
.	TRBV4-1	TRBJ2-1	16	TRBD2	CASSQDGTSGINEQFF	TGCGCCAGCAGCCAAGACGGGACTAGCGGGATTAATGAGCAGTTCTTC
few	TRBV30	TRBJ2-2	18	TRBD2	CAWTLFTSEIRNTGELFF	TGTGCCTGGACACTCTTTACTAGCGAGATACGGAACACCGGGGAGCTGTTTTTT
.	TRBV29-1	TRBJ2-7	15	TRBD2	CSVSRTSGGLGEQYF	TGCAGCGTTTCAAGGACTAGCGGGGGTTTAGGCGAGCAGTACTTC
.	TRBV20-1	TRBJ1-6	15	.	CSARDLPGENSPLHF	TGCAGTGCTAGAGATCTTCCGGGAGAGAATTCACCCCTCCACTTT
few	TRBV6-2/TRBV6-3	TRBJ2-2	14	.	CASSYYRDTGELFF	TGTGCCAGCAGTTACTATCGGGACACCGGGGAGCTGTTTTTT
.	TRBV6-1	TRBJ2-7	13	TRBD1	CASSAGTGSEQYF	TGTGCCAGCAGTGCCGGGACAGGCTCCGAGCAGTACTTC
few	TRBV6-2/TRBV6-3	TRBJ2-7	19	TRBD2	CASSSYRTSGSSPPYEQYF	TGTGCCAGCAGTTCATATCGGACTAGCGGGTCTTCACCACCTTACGAGCAGTACTTC
many	TRBV5-1	TRBJ2-7	14	.	CASSRQGLDYEQYF	TGCGCCAGCAGCCGTCAGGGCCTAGACTACGAGCAGTACTTC
.	TRBV18	TRBJ2-3	16	.	CASSPQSGRNTDTQYF	TGTGCCAGCTCACCACAGTCCGGACGGAACACAGATACGCAGTATTTT
.	TRBV7-2	TRBJ2-7	15	TRBD2	CASSFRSTTSGEQYF	TGTGCCAGCAGCTTTCGGTCTACGACTAGCGGCGAGCAGTACTTC
.	TRBV30	TRBJ1-2	11	.	CAWSGGGGYTF	TGTGCCTGGAGTGGGGGTGGCGGCTACACCTTC
few	TRBV18	TRBJ2-5	13	.	CASSPLREETQYF	TGTGCCAGCTCACCACTCCGTGAGGAGACCCAGTACTTC
few	TRBV30	TRBJ2-7	14	.	CAWSLDLFSYEQYF	TGTGCCTGGAGCCTGGACCTCTTCTCCTACGAGCAGTACTTC
.	TRBV6-5	TRBJ2-7	12	TRBD2	CASRTSGDEQYF	TGTGCCAGCCGGACTAGCGGAGACGAGCAGTACTTC
.	TRBV27	TRBJ2-3	15	TRBD2	CASSFGGRANDTQYF	TGTGCCAGCAGTTTTGGGGGGAGGGCCAACGATACGCAGTATTTT